A selection of T cell receptor beta chains follows, all from one sample in a study of blood T cell repertoires in COVID-19. This table comes from immunoSEQ multiplex PCR, and its TCRdb copy is limited to in-frame clones, with some not included. The sample carries 400,000 to 550,000 clones, around 90% recorded once. Sequenced input: PBMCs or T cells enriched from blood (not recorded which). These receptors all stem from a woman aged 18-29 years with acute COVID-19. The CDR3 runs from the conserved cysteine through the conserved F or W. The D gene is left open where the match is weak. Clone sizes are given selectively: once, few, many, or a class where the clone is expanded.

v_gene	d_gene	j_gene	abundance	CDR3aa	CDR3nt
TRBV7-3	.	TRBJ2-2	.	CASSFRGDTGELFF	TGTGCCAGCAGCTTCAGGGGGGATACCGGGGAGCTGTTTTTT
TRBV5-1	TRBD1	TRBJ1-5	.	CASSLGGQGSNQPQHF	TGCGCCAGCAGCTTGGGGGGACAGGGTAGCAATCAGCCCCAGCATTTT
TRBV18	.	TRBJ2-7	.	CASSPPETYEQYF	TGTGCCAGCTCACCACCTGAGACCTACGAGCAGTACTTC
TRBV5-1	.	TRBJ1-5	once	CASSLSGNSNQPQHF	TGCGCCAGCAGCTTGTCGGGGAATAGCAATCAGCCCCAGCATTTT
TRBV5-1	TRBD1	TRBJ2-7	.	CASSLDGTGIYEQYF	TGCGCCAGCAGCTTGGATGGGACAGGGATCTACGAGCAGTACTTC
TRBV23-1	.	TRBJ1-5	.	CASTLGRDSNQPQHF	TGCGCCAGCACCCTCGGGAGGGATAGCAATCAGCCCCAGCATTTT
TRBV5-4	TRBD1	TRBJ2-1	.	CASRRDRGTFNEQFF	TGTGCCAGCAGACGGGACAGGGGGACTTTCAATGAGCAGTTCTTC
TRBV27	TRBD1	TRBJ2-7	.	CGSMKGNTGVGYEQYF	TGTGGCTCCATGAAGGGGAATACAGGGGTTGGGTACGAGCAGTACTTC
TRBV7-9	.	TRBJ1-2	.	CASSLADTGRAGYTF	TGTGCCAGCAGCTTAGCGGACACCGGTCGTGCTGGCTACACCTTC
TRBV11-2	.	TRBJ2-2	.	CASDRVTDLNTGELFF	TGTGCCAGCGATAGGGTGACAGACTTGAACACCGGGGAGCTGTTTTTT
TRBV4-3	TRBD2	TRBJ2-2	.	CASSQEQAGDAGELFF	TGCGCCAGCAGCCAAGAGCAAGCGGGAGACGCAGGGGAGCTGTTTTTT
TRBV28	TRBD1	TRBJ2-7	.	CASSENRGIYEQYF	TGTGCCAGCAGTGAAAACAGGGGAATCTACGAGCAGTACTTC
TRBV7-9	TRBD1	TRBJ1-6	many	CASSLQGANSPLHF	TGTGCCAGCAGCTTGCAGGGGGCAAATTCACCCCTCCACTTT
TRBV30	TRBD2	TRBJ2-1	.	CAWSPGLHNEQFF	TGTGCCTGGAGTCCGGGACTACATAATGAGCAGTTCTTC
TRBV5-1	TRBD2	TRBJ2-1	.	CASSLLAGVQNEQFF	TGCGCCAGCAGCTTACTAGCGGGGGTCCAAAATGAGCAGTTCTTC
TRBV5-4	.	TRBJ2-1	.	CASRRGTDEQFF	TGTGCCAGCAGACGTGGTACGGATGAGCAGTTCTTC
TRBV9	TRBD2	TRBJ2-5	.	CASSFGGSQETQYF	TGTGCCAGCAGCTTCGGCGGGAGTCAAGAGACCCAGTACTTC
TRBV9	TRBD1	TRBJ1-6	once	CASSVEKGAYPNSPLHF	TGTGCCAGCAGCGTAGAAAAGGGGGCTTACCCTAATTCACCCCTCCACTTT
TRBV6-6	.	TRBJ1-5	once	CASSTTGGNQPQHF	TGTGCCAGCAGTACTACGGGTGGGAATCAGCCCCAGCATTTT
TRBV9	.	TRBJ2-2	.	CASSVGRVSGELFF	TGTGCCAGCAGCGTAGGGAGGGTGTCCGGGGAGCTGTTTTTT
TRBV6-2/TRBV6-3	TRBD1	TRBJ1-2	.	CASRPGQGRGIYGYTF	TGTGCCAGCAGACCTGGACAGGGCAGGGGTATTTATGGCTACACCTTC
TRBV27	.	TRBJ1-6	.	CASSPRRRVGSPLHF	TGTGCCAGCAGTCCCCGGCGCAGGGTGGGGTCACCCCTCCACTTT
TRBV27	.	TRBJ1-1	once	CASSLGWGGVRDTEAFF	TGTGCCAGCAGTTTAGGATGGGGGGGGGTTCGGGACACTGAAGCTTTCTTT
TRBV30	.	TRBJ1-5	.	CAWSVGAWGNQPQHF	TGTGCCTGGAGTGTGGGGGCTTGGGGCAATCAGCCCCAGCATTTT
TRBV7-9	TRBD2	TRBJ2-3	.	CASSLRGGGDTQYF	TGTGCCAGCAGCTTACGGGGGGGAGGAGATACGCAGTATTTT
TRBV3-1/TRBV3-2	TRBD2	TRBJ2-1	.	CASGYHGTSHNEQFF	TGTGCCAGCGGTTATCACGGGACTAGCCACAATGAGCAGTTCTTC
TRBV20-1	TRBD2	TRBJ2-1	.	CSASGPGTGTSPIRISYNEQFF	TGCAGTGCTAGTGGTCCGGGAACCGGGACTAGCCCGATTCGAATTTCCTACAATGAGCAGTTCTTC
TRBV28	TRBD2	TRBJ2-1	.	CASSLSGLAGGPGLFF	TGTGCCAGCAGTTTAAGTGGACTAGCGGGAGGGCCAGGTCTGTTCTTC
TRBV28	TRBD2	TRBJ2-1	.	CASRELAYNEQFF	TGTGCCAGCAGAGAACTAGCGTACAATGAGCAGTTCTTC
TRBV3-1/TRBV3-2	.	TRBJ2-3	.	CASSQGVVSTDTQYF	TGTGCCAGCAGCCAAGGCGTAGTGAGCACAGATACGCAGTATTTT
TRBV2	.	TRBJ1-4	once	CASSEGRQLDEKLFF	TGTGCCAGCAGTGAAGGTCGACAGCTGGATGAAAAACTGTTTTTT
TRBV7-3	.	TRBJ2-4	.	CASPPVAKNIQYF	TGTGCCAGCCCCCCCGTAGCCAAAAACATTCAGTACTTC
TRBV7-7	TRBD2	TRBJ2-1	few	CASSSGTSGRYNEQFF	TGTGCCAGCAGCTCTGGGACTAGCGGGAGATACAATGAGCAGTTCTTC
TRBV10-2	.	TRBJ2-2	.	CASSATRAANTGELFF	TGCGCCAGCAGTGCAACTAGGGCCGCGAACACCGGGGAGCTGTTTTTT
TRBV7-6	.	TRBJ2-1	.	CASSSASRGGPSEQFF	TGTGCCAGCAGCTCCGCGTCTCGCGGAGGTCCGAGTGAGCAGTTCTTC
TRBV3-1/TRBV3-2	.	TRBJ2-4	.	CASSQAGAKAKNIQYF	TGTGCCAGCAGCCAAGCCGGTGCCAAGGCCAAAAACATTCAGTACTTC
TRBV2	TRBD2	TRBJ2-1	.	CASSGWTSGGKQFF	TGTGCCAGCAGTGGGTGGACTAGCGGGGGTAAGCAGTTCTTC
TRBV6-5	.	TRBJ1-2	.	CASRQGWVNYGYTF	TGTGCCAGCAGACAGGGTTGGGTCAACTATGGCTACACCTTC
TRBV6-2/TRBV6-3	.	TRBJ2-1	.	CASSYTGLQFF	TGTGCCAGCAGTTACACGGGGTTGCAGTTCTTC
TRBV5-3	.	TRBJ1-2	.	CARIWGRALNGYTF	TGTGCCAGAATTTGGGGCCGGGCATTAAATGGCTACACCTTC
TRBV27	TRBD2	TRBJ2-1	.	CASSLFGGRALNEQFF	TGTGCCAGCAGTTTATTTGGCGGGAGGGCCCTCAATGAGCAGTTCTTC